The 12 T cell receptor beta chains below were found in one sample sequenced in a study of shared clonotypes between healthy human individuals. Sequenced by immunoSEQ multiplex PCR; TCRdb stores in-frame clones only, minus some. There are roughly 300,000 clones in the sample; around 90% occur only once, and 15% to 20% lies in the top ten. Sequenced: memory CD8+ T cells sorted from blood. The subset here: CD45RO+ cells pooled with CCR7-negative TemRA cells. The receptors stem from a man aged 18 to 29 in good health.

Turning to this clone: This same CDR3 is encoded by further DNA sequences in the sample. The gene calls are TRBV5-1 and TRBJ2-7; D unclear. This CDR3 has 13 amino acids. V lost 0 bases to trimming and J lost 2 bases, with 6 bases between them. Germline assignment: CDR1 SGHRS and CDR2 YFSETQ. The CDR3, as DNA: TGCGCCAGCAGCTTGGCGGGTACCTACGAGCAGTACTTC. Translation: CASSLAGTYEQYF. The complete variable domain, with remaining parts taken from reference TRBV5-1 and TRBJ2-7, reads KAGVTQTPRYLIKTRGQQVTLSCSPISGHRSVSWYQQTPGQGLQFLFEYFSETQRNKGNFPGRFSGRQFSNSRSEMNVSTLELGDSALYLCASSLAGTYEQYFGPGTRLTVT.

A single count supports this clone. The chain joins TRBV19 to TRBJ2-7; D ambiguous. Trimming took off 3 bases at V and 5 bases at J, with 11 bases between the two ends. The CDR3 totals 13 residues. The germline CDR1 and CDR2 sequences are LNHDA and SQIVND (reference sequence). CDR3 in amino acids: CASSIFAGNEQYF. The CDR3 DNA is TGTGCCAGTAGTATTTTTGCAGGAAACGAGCAGTACTTC.

The V call is TRBV27, the J call TRBJ2-7, with TRBD2 matching over 9 bases. The CDR3 has 14 residues. CDR1 is MNHEY, CDR2 SMNVEV, per germline (reference sequence). Trimming cost V 4 bases and J 4 bases; bases outside gene matches: 5. The CDR3 spells CASSYGRGGYEQYF. CDR3 sequence (DNA): TGTGCCAGCAGTTACGGGCGGGGGGGATACGAGCAGTACTTC.

This clone has a count of ten or more. The V gene is TRBV9, the J gene TRBJ1-2; D is possibly TRBD1 (6 bases). Germline V gene sequence: CDR1 SGDLS, CDR2 YYNGEE. Trimming removed 3 bases at V and 4 bases at J, with 28 bases between. The CDR3 totals 19 residues. Here the CDR3 DNA reads TGTGCCAGCAGCGCAAACCCCCAGCTTACAGGGTCAGAGGCCTATGGCTACACCTTC. Residues: CASSANPQLTGSEAYGYTF.

V is TRBV5-1 and J is TRBJ2-7; no clear D. The CDR3 consists of 13 residues. Trimming stripped 0 bases from V and 4 bases from J, with 8 bases between. Germline V gene sequence: CDR1 SGHRS, CDR2 YFSETQ. The CDR3 sequence: CASSLAPKYEQYF. DNA for the CDR3: TGCGCCAGCAGCTTGGCCCCGAAATACGAGCAGTACTTC.

V is TRBV6-1 and J is TRBJ2-1, with 14 nucleotides matching TRBD2. The germline V gene encodes CDR1 MNHNS and CDR2 SASEGT. This CDR3 contains 13 residues. With V trimmed by 7 bases and J by 8 bases, 1 base remained unmatched. The CDR3: CASTGLAGDEQFF. The CDR3 bases are TGTGCCAGCACGGGACTAGCGGGGGATGAGCAGTTCTTC.

The chain uses TRBV5-1 and TRBJ2-7; maybe TRBD1 (7 bases). CDR3 length equals 15 residues. Germline V gene sequence: CDR1 SGHRS, CDR2 YFSETQ. V lost 1 base, J lost 4 bases, and 15 bases lay in between. CDR3 nucleotides: TGCGCCAGCAGCTTGATCGGAGGGGGCGCATACGAGCAGTACTTC. This sequence encodes CASSLIGGGAYEQYF. Drawing the rest from reference TRBV5-1 and TRBJ2-7, the complete variable domain is KAGVTQTPRYLIKTRGQQVTLSCSPISGHRSVSWYQQTPGQGLQFLFEYFSETQRNKGNFPGRFSGRQFSNSRSEMNVSTLELGDSALYLCASSLIGGGAYEQYFGPGTRLTVT.

The rearrangement joins TRBV7-9 to TRBJ2-7; 7 bases map to TRBD2. The CDR3 covers 16 residues. Looked up from germline, CDR1 is SEHNR and CDR2 is FQNEAQ (reference sequence). V gave up 8 bases and J gave up 2 bases; unmatched junction bases: 15. CDR3 nucleotides: TGTGCCAGCGCGCTGCGGGAGTTAACCTGGCCCTACGAGCAGTACTTC. It codes for CASALRELTWPYEQYF.

This chain connects TRBV6-1 to TRBJ2-2; D possibly uses TRBD1 or TRBD2 (5 bases each). The CDR3 has 13 amino acids. Germline loops: CDR1 MNHNS, CDR2 SASEGT. Trimming stripped 7 bases from V and 4 bases from J, with 10 bases between. Written as DNA, the CDR3 is TGTGCCAGCACCCCAGGGACCACCGGGGAGCTGTTTTTT. It translates to CASTPGTTGELFF.

The chain links TRBV21-1 to TRBJ2-2; the table names TRBD2, a call not compared with the DNA. TRBV21-1 is reported as a pseudogene. This CDR3 contains 16 residues. The CDR3 is CASRKGLAVNTGELFF. As DNA, the CDR3 is TGTGCCAGCAGAAAAGGACTAGCGGTGAACACCGGGGAGCTGTTTTTT.

The chain is built from TRBV21-1 and TRBJ2-7; the table's D call TRBD1 went unverified against the DNA. TRBV21-1 is reported as a pseudogene. This CDR3 comprises 19 residues. For the CDR3, the DNA is TGTGCCAGCAGCAAAGAGGGTAGGAAACGGACAACGGGCCCCTACGAGCAGTACTTC. As protein: CASSKEGRKRTTGPYEQYF.

This clone was seen a few times. The chain recombines TRBV6-1 with TRBJ1-2; D is unresolved. The CDR3 runs to 8 residues. V lost 10 bases and J lost 8, with 5 bases in between. Germline V gives CDR1 MNHNS, CDR2 SASEGT. CDR3 loop: CAIRGYTF. CDR3 nucleotide sequence: TGTGCCATAAGGGGCTACACCTTC.